This T cell receptor beta chain was observed in a study of identical twins. TCRdb called the 5' RACE reads again in MiXCR, with one record for every CDR3 protein. The table includes 500,000 or so distinct CDR3 sequences, 22% detected once. Ten or more counts support this clonotype. The CDR3 runs to 16 residues. Unmatched junction bases numbered 14, after V lost 5 bases and J lost 6 bases. The data were also submitted as part of a second study, on T cells expressing NK-cell markers. As that report states: The authors derived TCR beta repertoires from sorted CD3+CD56+NKG2C+, CD3+CD56+NKG2C- and CD3+CD56-NKG2C+ T cells. The eight sequenced donors comprised seven who were HCMV-seropositive and one who was seronegative. Among several donors, these clonotypes also ranked first in the CD3+CD56-NKG2C+ fraction.

The TCR originated in a woman aged 18-35 years in good health. Material for sequencing was CD4+ T cells sorted from blood. The genes are TRBV12-3 or TRBV12-4 and TRBJ2-7, with 9 nucleotides matching TRBD2. The CDR3 sequence: CASSQLSGRSSREQYF. Here the CDR3 DNA reads TGTGCCAGCAGTCAACTTAGCGGGAGAAGCTCGCGCGAGCAGTACTTC.